A selection of T cell receptor beta chains follows, all from one sample in a study of T-cell memory formation after mild COVID-19. TCRdb recomputed calls from the 5' RACE reads with MiXCR, one row per CDR3 protein. This sample has around 55,000 distinct CDR3 sequences, with 8% to 9.5% found just once. Sequenced input: PBMCs or a T cell subset sorted from them (not recorded which). All receptors derive from a man aged 18 to 30 who had mild COVID-19 (a few samples of this study predate the infection). Cell type and time point are not known. The CDR3 runs from the conserved cysteine through the conserved F or W. The D gene is left open where the match is weak. Part of the rows lack a size; the others show once, few, many or a class for expanded clones.

TRBJ1-2,few,TRBV7-9,-,13,CASSLGGLYGYTF,TGTGCCAGCAGCTTAGGAGGGCTCTATGGCTACACCTTC
TRBJ2-7,-,TRBV12-3/TRBV12-4,-,15,CASSMGGQGTYEQYF,TGTGCCAGCAGCATGGGGGGTCAGGGAACCTACGAGCAGTACTTC
TRBJ1-2,-,TRBV4-3,-,13,CASSQQGGYGYTF,TGCGCCAGCAGCCAGCAGGGCGGCTATGGCTACACCTTC
TRBJ1-2,few,TRBV4-3,-,14,CASSQDYRNYGYTF,TGCGCCAGCAGCCAAGATTACAGAAACTATGGCTACACCTTC
TRBJ2-3,few,TRBV20-1,TRBD1,14,CSARRTGLTDTQYF,TGCAGTGCCCGAAGGACAGGCCTCACAGATACGCAGTATTTT
TRBJ2-5,-,TRBV29-1,-,15,CSVRRDNGGGETQYF,TGCAGCGTACGCCGGGACAACGGGGGTGGGGAGACCCAGTACTTC
TRBJ2-3,many,TRBV20-1,-,13,CKIAEPSTDTQYF,TGCAAAATAGCGGAACCTAGCACAGATACGCAGTATTTT
TRBJ2-3,-,TRBV12-3/TRBV12-4,TRBD2,13,CASGLAVTDTQYF,TGTGCCAGCGGACTAGCAGTAACAGATACGCAGTATTTT
TRBJ2-7,-,TRBV10-3,TRBD1,16,CAISGGAGTGSYEQYF,TGTGCCATCAGTGGAGGGGCGGGGACAGGCTCCTACGAGCAGTACTTC
TRBJ1-3,-,TRBV6-1,-,13,CASSEQGGNTIYF,TGTGCCAGCAGTGAACAGGGTGGAAACACCATATATTTT
TRBJ2-5,-,TRBV5-1,-,15,CASSTSPVGVETQYF,TGCGCCAGCAGCACCTCTCCGGTCGGGGTGGAGACCCAGTACTTC
TRBJ1-2,-,TRBV5-5,-,13,CASSPNTDLGYTF,TGTGCCAGCAGCCCTAACACGGATCTGGGCTACACCTTC
TRBJ2-3,few,TRBV5-1,TRBD2,16,CASSLDSGASTDTQYF,TGCGCCAGCAGCTTAGACAGCGGGGCTAGCACAGATACGCAGTATTTT
TRBJ2-2,many,TRBV12-3/TRBV12-4,-,15,CASRLAERNTGELFF,TGTGCCAGCAGATTAGCGGAGCGGAACACCGGGGAGCTGTTTTTT
TRBJ2-5,-,TRBV5-6,-,13,CASSLDRRETQYF,TGTGCCAGCAGCTTGGATAGACGAGAGACCCAGTACTTC
TRBJ2-3,many,TRBV5-1,-,14,CASSLQLGTDTQYF,TGCGCCAGCAGCTTGCAGCTCGGGACCGATACGCAGTATTTT
TRBJ2-3,few,TRBV11-2,TRBD1,17,CASSLGGGQGATDTQYF,TGTGCCAGCAGCTTAGGGGGTGGACAGGGGGCCACAGATACGCAGTATTTT
TRBJ1-1,few,TRBV20-1,-,12,CSAGNQGAVAFF,TGCAGTGCGGGAAATCAGGGTGCGGTGGCTTTCTTT
TRBJ2-7,many,TRBV27,TRBD1,15,CASSPYRGLGYEQYF,TGTGCCAGCAGCCCTTACAGGGGGCTCGGGTACGAGCAGTACTTC
TRBJ1-6,-,TRBV4-3,-,16,CASSQDSGQDNSPLHF,TGCGCCAGCAGCCAAGATTCTGGGCAGGATAATTCACCCCTCCACTTT
TRBJ1-4,few,TRBV30,-,14,CAWSVQGSGEKLFF,TGTGCCTGGAGTGTCCAGGGGTCGGGTGAAAAACTGTTTTTT
TRBJ2-7,few,TRBV6-6,TRBD2,18,CASTKLGQPGLARYEQYF,TGTGCCAGCACCAAATTAGGACAACCGGGACTAGCGCGCTACGAGCAGTACTTC
TRBJ2-3,-,TRBV10-3,-,11,CAISTRDTQYF,TGTGCCATCAGCACCCGGGATACGCAGTATTTT
TRBJ2-1,-,TRBV20-1,TRBD2,19,CSARGQGLAGTTSYNEQFF,TGCAGTGCTAGGGGGCAAGGACTAGCGGGGACCACCTCCTACAATGAGCAGTTCTTC
TRBJ2-1,few,TRBV5-6,TRBD2,15,CASSFDQRGIDEQFF,TGTGCCAGCAGCTTTGACCAGCGGGGGATCGATGAGCAGTTCTTC
TRBJ2-5,few,TRBV7-6,-,16,CASSLNIQAGGETQYF,TGTGCCAGCAGCTTAAACATACAGGCCGGAGGGGAGACCCAGTACTTC
TRBJ2-7,many,TRBV11-2,-,15,CASSFSRGSSYEQYF,TGTGCCAGCAGCTTCTCCCGGGGGTCGTCCTACGAGCAGTACTTC
TRBJ1-1,few,TRBV20-1,-,13,CSAVTALNTEAFF,TGCAGTGCTGTAACAGCCTTGAACACTGAAGCTTTCTTT
TRBJ1-1,-,TRBV12-3/TRBV12-4,-,11,CASTSLTEAFF,TGTGCCAGCACTTCCCTCACTGAAGCTTTCTTT
TRBJ2-1,few,TRBV5-1,-,15,CASSSLLSSYNEQFF,TGCGCCAGCAGCTCGCTCCTGTCCAGCTACAATGAGCAGTTCTTC
TRBJ2-7,few,TRBV6-2/TRBV6-3,TRBD1,16,CASRRLPGQGPYEQYF,TGTGCCAGCAGGAGGCTTCCGGGACAGGGACCCTACGAGCAGTACTTC
TRBJ2-1,many,TRBV6-4,TRBD1,12,CASSNRGDEQFF,TGTGCCAGCAGCAACAGGGGAGATGAGCAGTTCTTC
TRBJ2-1,-,TRBV12-3/TRBV12-4,TRBD1,18,CASTRRGGLLRSYNEQFF,TGTGCCAGCACCAGAAGAGGGGGCCTCCTTCGCTCCTACAATGAGCAGTTCTTC
TRBJ2-6,few,TRBV3-1,-,13,CASTRYGANVLTF,TGTGCCAGCACGAGATACGGGGCCAACGTCCTGACTTTC
TRBJ2-7,many,TRBV3-1,-,14,CASSQWGRTYEQYF,TGTGCCAGCAGCCAATGGGGTAGGACCTACGAGCAGTACTTC
TRBJ2-4,few,TRBV20-1,-,11,CSASGGLLRSF,TGCAGTGCTAGCGGGGGGCTCCTTCGGAGCTTC
TRBJ1-6,-,TRBV5-1,TRBD1,15,CASSSGQGNNSPLHF,TGCGCCAGCAGCTCAGGACAGGGCAATAATTCACCCCTCCACTTT
TRBJ2-3,few,TRBV6-5,-,15,CASRPRLGGTDTQYF,TGTGCCAGCAGACCCCGACTGGGCGGCACAGATACGCAGTATTTT
TRBJ1-2,many,TRBV4-2,-,16,CASSQDGTGDGYGYTF,TGTGCCAGCAGCCAAGATGGGACGGGGGATGGCTATGGCTACACCTTC
TRBJ2-3,many,TRBV7-2,-,13,CASSPGPADTQYF,TGTGCCAGCAGCCCCGGACCGGCTGATACGCAGTATTTT
TRBJ2-5,-,TRBV7-2,-,13,CASSLWGLETQYF,TGTGCCAGCAGCTTATGGGGGTTGGAGACCCAGTACTTC
TRBJ2-2,-,TRBV30,TRBD1,14,CAWNPGQNPGELFF,TGTGCCTGGAATCCGGGACAGAACCCCGGGGAGCTGTTTTTT
TRBJ1-4,-,TRBV5-5,-,14,CASSLGQPNEKLFF,TGTGCCAGCAGCTTGGGACAGCCAAATGAAAAACTGTTTTTT
TRBJ2-3,few,TRBV7-2,-,12,CASSLGSGTQYF,TGTGCCAGCAGCTTAGGGTCGGGTACGCAGTATTTT
TRBJ1-5,-,TRBV7-2,-,14,CASSFSGGGQPQHF,TGTGCCAGCAGCTTTTCGGGGGGCGGTCAGCCCCAGCATTTT
TRBJ2-1,many,TRBV5-1,TRBD2,15,CASSLSSGGANEQFF,TGCGCCAGCAGCTTGTCTAGCGGGGGGGCTAATGAGCAGTTCTTC
TRBJ2-1,-,TRBV10-3,TRBD2,14,CAISEAGGLNEQFF,TGTGCCATCAGTGAGGCGGGGGGGCTCAATGAGCAGTTCTTC
TRBJ2-5,few,TRBV5-1,-,15,CASSRDNRAEETQYF,TGCGCCAGCAGCCGGGACAACCGGGCTGAGGAGACCCAGTACTTC
TRBJ2-7,-,TRBV5-1,-,14,CASSAGVRGYEQYF,TGCGCCAGCAGCGCCGGAGTTCGTGGTTACGAGCAGTACTTC
TRBJ2-3,few,TRBV29-1,-,13,CSVEQGGTDTQYF,TGCAGCGTTGAACAGGGAGGTACAGATACGCAGTATTTT
TRBJ2-5,few,TRBV10-3,TRBD2,16,CAISGGIAGDQETQYF,TGTGCCATCAGTGGGGGTATAGCGGGGGACCAAGAGACCCAGTACTTC
TRBJ2-5,-,TRBV7-2,-,17,CASSLDPLRGRGETQYF,TGTGCCAGCAGCTTAGACCCCCTCAGGGGGCGGGGGGAGACCCAGTACTTC